These 19 T cell receptor beta chains originate from one sample sequenced in a study of cytomegalovirus exposure and HLA in healthy donors. It was with 60 Vbeta and 13 Jbeta primers that the PCR ran. The data were produced by immunoSEQ multiplex PCR, yet TCRdb's version contains in-frame clones alone and is incomplete. The sample includes 130,000 or so clones, over 60% of them seen just once. Sequences were obtained from PBMCs. These receptors all stem from an older woman in good health and CMV-seronegative.

This clone was counted a single time. The chain combines TRBV5-1 with TRBJ1-3, with D perhaps matching TRBD1 (6 bases). The V end was cut by 3 bases, the J end by 0 bases, with 13 bases between. CDR1 and CDR2 from the germline V gene are SGHRS and YFSETQ. The CDR3 has 16 amino acids. The CDR3 DNA reads TGCGCCAGCAGCTATTCGGACAGCTCCTCTGGAAACACCATATATTTT. Amino acid sequence: CASSYSDSSSGNTIYF.

The chain has TRBV5-1 and TRBJ2-7; possibly TRBD1 for D (5 bases). CDR1 is SGHRS, CDR2 YFSETQ, per germline. The germline V and J ends were trimmed by 0 bases and 5 bases, with 12 bases remaining between them. There are 14 residues in the CDR3. CDR3 in DNA: TGCGCCAGCAGCTTGGGGGTGGGGCTCAACGAGCAGTACTTC. Translated, it gives CASSLGVGLNEQYF.

The chain has TRBV25-1 and TRBJ2-5, with D possibly matching TRBD2 (5 bases). Germline CDR1 is MGHDK and CDR2 is SYGVNS. V was clipped by 7 bases and J by 1 base, with 13 bases between them. The CDR3 length is 14 residues. The CDR3 bases are TGTGCCAGCACCTCCTCTAGCAGCCAAGAGACCCAGTACTTC. It encodes CASTSSSSQETQYF.

The V and J genes are TRBV6-5 and TRBJ1-2; D perhaps matches TRBD1 (6 bases). CDR3 length equals 14 residues. CDR1 and CDR2 from the germline V gene are MNHEY and SVGAGI. V lost 6 bases and J 2 bases, leaving 13 bases between the germline ends. CDR3 coding DNA: TGTGCCAGCAGAACAGGTGGGACAAACTATGGCTACACCTTC. This encodes CASRTGGTNYGYTF.

The rearrangement joins TRBV28 to TRBJ1-1; TRBD1 matches at 7 bases. The CDR3 contains 15 residues. V trimming: 2 bases; J trimming: 3 bases; junction bases outside the gene matches: 6. CDR1 is MDHEN and CDR2 is SYDVKM in the germline V gene. The CDR3 DNA sequence: TGTGCCAGCAGTTTACCGACAGGGAGGTACACTGAAGCTTTCTTT. Translated, it gives CASSLPTGRYTEAFF.

This clone was recorded a few times. The rearrangement links TRBV5-4 to TRBJ2-3, with 7 bases that match TRBD1. V shed 1 base and J 6 bases; nucleotides not matched to a gene: 8. Germline CDR1 reads SGHNT; CDR2 reads YYREEE (reference sequence). CDR3 length equals 15 residues. In DNA, the CDR3 is TGTGCCAGCAGCTTGTTGGCAGGGGGAGCGGATACGCAGTATTTT. Its translation: CASSLLAGGADTQYF.

The genes are TRBV19 and TRBJ2-7, with a tentative D call TRBD2 (6 bases). The V gene's germline CDR1 is LNHDA and CDR2 SQIVND (reference sequence). V was clipped by 5 bases and J by 6 bases, with 17 bases between them. The CDR3 consists of 14 residues. Written as DNA, the CDR3 is TGTGCCAGTAGTTCTTCCGGGACTCCCTTCGAGCAGTACTTC. It yields the protein CASSSSGTPFEQYF.

V and J are TRBV6-5 and TRBJ2-2; D is uncertain. Trimming removed 0 bases at V and 7 bases at J, with 3 bases between. The CDR3 has 12 amino acids. CDR1 is MNHEY and CDR2 is SVGAGI in the germline V gene. CDR3 sequence reads: CASSYSNGELFF. Written as DNA, the CDR3 is TGTGCCAGCAGTTACTCCAACGGGGAGCTGTTTTTT.

The chain carries TRBV1 and TRBJ2-1; TRBD2, the table's D call, was not compared with the DNA. TRBV1 is shown as a pseudogene. CDR3 size: 22 residues. DNA for the CDR3: TGCACCAGCAGCCAAGATAGGGCGAGGCTAGCGGGAGGGCAAAGCTCCTACAATGAGCAGTTCTTC. Translation: CTSSQDRARLAGGQSSYNEQFF.

The rearrangement uses TRBV28 and TRBJ1-1; no definite D call. CDR1 and CDR2 from the germline V gene are MDHEN and SYDVKM. The CDR3 contains 11 residues. Between the trimmed V and J ends, which lost 6 bases and 10 bases, there was a span of 12 bases. The DNA for the CDR3 is TGTGCCAGCAGGGCGGGTCCGGGAGCTTTCTTT. Translation: CASRAGPGAFF.

This clone appeared once. The chain combines TRBV7-9 with TRBJ2-5; maybe TRBD2 (6 bases). V shed 1 base and J shed 3 bases, with 18 bases lying between them. The CDR3 loop spans 17 amino acids. Germline loops: CDR1 SEHNR, CDR2 FQNEAQ (reference sequence). The CDR3 nucleotides are TGTGCCAGCAGCTTAGTGACTAGGCAGTCATACGAAGAGACCCAGTACTTC. It is translated as CASSLVTRQSYEETQYF.

In its sample, this clone was seen a few times. The gene calls are TRBV5-8 and TRBJ2-5; 13 bases agree with TRBD2. The germline V gene encodes CDR1 SGHTS and CDR2 YDEGEE. The V and J ends lost 4 bases and 0 bases, in that order; junction bases with no gene match: 3. The CDR3 covers 16 residues. In DNA form, the CDR3 reads TGTGCCAGCAGCCCGGGACTAGCGGGGTACCAAGAGACCCAGTACTTC. Translation gives CASSPGLAGYQETQYF.

This clone was counted a few times. This chain joins TRBV14 and TRBJ2-2; tentative D call: TRBD1 (6 bases). The V gene's germline CDR1 is SGHDN and CDR2 FVKESK. The CDR3 is 15 residues long. V lost 4 bases to trimming and J lost 2 bases, with 11 bases between them. CDR3 loop: CASSLGGTNTGELFF. As DNA, the CDR3 is TGTGCCAGCAGCCTAGGGGGTACAAACACCGGGGAGCTGTTTTTT.

The V call is TRBV5-1, the J call TRBJ1-1, with 11 bases aligning to TRBD1. This CDR3 is built from 17 residues. With 4 bases clipped from V and 4 bases from J, the junction kept 12 bases outside the gene matches. Per the germline V gene, CDR1 is SGHRS and CDR2 is YFSETQ. CDR3 bases: TGCGCCAGCAGCGGCGGACAGGGGGCCTTTGGGGGCACTGAAGCTTTCTTT. It codes for CASSGGQGAFGGTEAFF.

This clone was recorded only once. The rearrangement joins TRBV10-3 to TRBJ2-5, with TRBD2 matching over 10 bases. The CDR3 is made up of 16 amino acids. Unmatched junction bases numbered 10, after V lost 4 bases and J lost 5 bases. Germline CDR1 and CDR2: ENHRY and SYGVKD. CDR3 DNA: TGTGCCATCAGTGGAGCGGGGGGGCTTACGCAGGAGACCCAGTACTTC. Translation gives CAISGAGGLTQETQYF.

V and J are TRBV5-1 and TRBJ2-1; 12 bases agree with TRBD1. V gave up 4 bases and J gave up 8 bases; unmatched junction bases: 7. Germline V gene data show CDR1 as SGHRS and CDR2 as YFSETQ. The CDR3 contains 15 residues. This CDR3 reads CASSQGQGAMDEQFF. CDR3 DNA: TGCGCCAGCAGCCAGGGACAGGGGGCTATGGATGAGCAGTTCTTC.

The chain employs TRBV7-6 and TRBJ2-5; unclear D gene. The CDR3 extends over 11 amino acids. Germline lookup yields CDR1 SGHVS and CDR2 FNYEAQ. The V end lost 5 bases, the J end lost 2 bases, and 3 bases lay between the germline ends. The CDR3 region is CASSHQETQYF. For the CDR3, the DNA is TGTGCCAGCAGCCATCAAGAGACCCAGTACTTC.

This clone was recorded only once. Relative to the germline gene, one junction end is altered; a read error may explain this. The CDR3 is CAVSEGGNYGYTF. CDR3 bases: TGTGCCGTCAGTGAAGGAGGGAACTATGGCTACACCTTC. The rearrangement joins TRBV10-3 to TRBJ1-2, with D unclear. The germline CDR1 and CDR2 sequences are ENHRY and SYGVKD. There are 13 residues in the CDR3.

The chain links TRBV14 to TRBJ2-3; 12 bases map to TRBD2. This CDR3 is 16 amino acids long. The V and J ends lost 4 bases and 3 bases, in that order; junction bases with no gene match: 5. Germline CDR1 SGHDN, CDR2 FVKESK. The CDR3 here is CASSRRLAGATDTQYF. CDR3 in DNA: TGTGCCAGCAGCCGCCGACTAGCGGGAGCGACAGATACGCAGTATTTT.